This T cell receptor beta chain was captured by sequencing in a study of OX40 agonist ivuxolimab in advanced cancers. Study summary: Previous treatment with anti-PD-1, anti-PD-L1 or anti-CTLA-4 therapy was allowed; under 50% had received some. There were three patients with partial responses, one having hepatocellular carcinoma and two cutaneous melanoma. Whole-study findings and limits: Relatively little clonal expansion, among the lowest observed, appeared in partial responders at 0.1-3.0 mg/kg.

Autoimmune disease history or systemic immunosuppression led to patients being barred. Deletions cut 5 bases from V and 5 bases from J, with 13 bases between. The germline V gene encodes CDR1 SEHNR and CDR2 FQNEAQ (reference sequence). CDR3 length: 15 residues. Method: immunoSEQ multiplex PCR; TCRdb's copy keeps in-frame clones and lacks some. In the table there are approximately 70,000 clones, around nine tenths of which are singletons. As regards this clone: Its antigen is not known.

The clonotype originates from an adult with an advanced solid tumor such as melanoma, head and neck, liver or kidney cancer. V gene TRBV7-9 combines with J gene TRBJ1-6, with D possibly TRBD1 on 5 matching bases. The sequences come from CD4+ or CD8+ T cells sorted from blood, collected in a trial of the OX40 agonist ivuxolimab. CDR3 region: CASSPVRTNNSPLHF. The CDR3 DNA sequence: TGTGCCAGCAGCCCCGTGAGGACAAATAATTCACCCCTCCACTTT. Looking up the rest from reference TRBV7-9 and TRBJ1-6 gives the full variable domain: DTGVSQNPRHKITKRGQNVTFRCDPISEHNRLYWYRQTLGQGPEFLTYFQNEAQLEKSRLLSDRFSAERPKGSFSTLEIQRTEQGDSAMYLCASSPVRTNNSPLHFGNGTRLTVT.